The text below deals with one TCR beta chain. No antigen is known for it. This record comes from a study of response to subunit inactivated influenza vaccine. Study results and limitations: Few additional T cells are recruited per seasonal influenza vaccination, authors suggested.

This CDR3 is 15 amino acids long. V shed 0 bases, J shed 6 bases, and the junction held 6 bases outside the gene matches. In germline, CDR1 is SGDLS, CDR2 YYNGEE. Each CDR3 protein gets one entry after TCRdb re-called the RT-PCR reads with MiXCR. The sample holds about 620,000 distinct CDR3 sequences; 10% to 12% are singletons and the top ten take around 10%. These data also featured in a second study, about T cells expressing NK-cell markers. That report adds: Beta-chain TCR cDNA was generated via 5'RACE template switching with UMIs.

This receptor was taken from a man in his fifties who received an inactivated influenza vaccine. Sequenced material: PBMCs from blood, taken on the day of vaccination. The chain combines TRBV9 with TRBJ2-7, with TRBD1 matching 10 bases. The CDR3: CASSVAPGQGSEQYF. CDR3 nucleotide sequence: TGTGCCAGCAGCGTAGCCCCGGGACAGGGGAGCGAGCAGTACTTC.